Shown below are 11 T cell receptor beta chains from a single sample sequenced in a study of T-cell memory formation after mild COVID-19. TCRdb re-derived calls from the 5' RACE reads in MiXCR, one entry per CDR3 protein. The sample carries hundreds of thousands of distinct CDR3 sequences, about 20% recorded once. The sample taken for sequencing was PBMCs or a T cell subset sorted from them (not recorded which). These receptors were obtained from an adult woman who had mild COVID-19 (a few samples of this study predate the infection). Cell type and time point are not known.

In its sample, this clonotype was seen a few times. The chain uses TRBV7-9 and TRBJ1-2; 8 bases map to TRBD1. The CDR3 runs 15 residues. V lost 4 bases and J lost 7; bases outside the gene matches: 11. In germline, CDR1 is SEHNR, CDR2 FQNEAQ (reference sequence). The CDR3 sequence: CASSSKDRVLTGYTF. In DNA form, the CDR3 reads TGTGCCAGCAGCTCCAAGGACAGGGTATTAACTGGCTACACCTTC.

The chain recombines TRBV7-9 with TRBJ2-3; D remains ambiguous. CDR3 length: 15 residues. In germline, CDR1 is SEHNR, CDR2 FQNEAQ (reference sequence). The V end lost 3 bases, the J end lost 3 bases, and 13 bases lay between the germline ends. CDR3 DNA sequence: TGTGCCAGCAGCTTTCGCAGCTCAGCAACAGATACGCAGTATTTT. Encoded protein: CASSFRSSATDTQYF. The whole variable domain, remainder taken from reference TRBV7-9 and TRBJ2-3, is DTGVSQNPRHKITKRGQNVTFRCDPISEHNRLYWYRQTLGQGPEFLTYFQNEAQLEKSRLLSDRFSAERPKGSFSTLEIQRTEQGDSAMYLCASSFRSSATDTQYFGPGTRLTVL.

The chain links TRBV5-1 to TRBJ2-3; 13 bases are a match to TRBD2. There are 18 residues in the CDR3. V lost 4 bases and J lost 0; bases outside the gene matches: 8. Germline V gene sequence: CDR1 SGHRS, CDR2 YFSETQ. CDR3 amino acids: CASSRTRTSGGSTDTQYF. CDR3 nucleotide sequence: TGCGCCAGCAGCCGAACCCGGACTAGCGGGGGCAGCACAGATACGCAGTATTTT.

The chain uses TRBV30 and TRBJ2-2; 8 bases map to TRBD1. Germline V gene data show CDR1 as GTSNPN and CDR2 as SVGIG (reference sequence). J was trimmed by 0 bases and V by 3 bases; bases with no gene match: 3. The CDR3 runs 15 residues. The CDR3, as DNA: TGTGCCTGGAGAGAGACAGGGGCGAACACCGGGGAGCTGTTTTTT. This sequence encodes CAWRETGANTGELFF.

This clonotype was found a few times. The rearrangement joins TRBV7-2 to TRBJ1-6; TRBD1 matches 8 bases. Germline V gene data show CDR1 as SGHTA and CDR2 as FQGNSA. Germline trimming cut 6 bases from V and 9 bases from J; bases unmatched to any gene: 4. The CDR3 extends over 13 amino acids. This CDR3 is CASSLTGVSPLHF. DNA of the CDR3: TGTGCCAGCAGTTTGACAGGGGTTTCACCCCTCCACTTT.

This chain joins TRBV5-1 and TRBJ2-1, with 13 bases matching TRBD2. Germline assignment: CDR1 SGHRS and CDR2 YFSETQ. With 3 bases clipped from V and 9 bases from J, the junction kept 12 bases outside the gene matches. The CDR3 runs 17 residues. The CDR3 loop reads CASSWGLAGTEGGEQFF. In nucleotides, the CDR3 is TGCGCCAGCAGCTGGGGACTAGCGGGAACGGAGGGGGGTGAGCAGTTCTTC.

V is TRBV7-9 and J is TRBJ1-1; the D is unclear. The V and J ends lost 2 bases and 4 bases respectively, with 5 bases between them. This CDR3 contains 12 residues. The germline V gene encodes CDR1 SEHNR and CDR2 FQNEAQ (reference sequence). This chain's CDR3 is CASSLQTTEAFF. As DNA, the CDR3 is TGTGCCAGCAGCTTACAGACCACTGAAGCTTTCTTT.

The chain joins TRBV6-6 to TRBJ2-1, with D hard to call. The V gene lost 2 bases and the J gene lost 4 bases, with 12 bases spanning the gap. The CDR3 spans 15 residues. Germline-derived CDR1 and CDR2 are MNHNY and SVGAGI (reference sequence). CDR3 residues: CASSYGSSAYNEQFF. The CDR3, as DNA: TGTGCCAGCAGTTACGGGTCTAGTGCTTACAATGAGCAGTTCTTC.

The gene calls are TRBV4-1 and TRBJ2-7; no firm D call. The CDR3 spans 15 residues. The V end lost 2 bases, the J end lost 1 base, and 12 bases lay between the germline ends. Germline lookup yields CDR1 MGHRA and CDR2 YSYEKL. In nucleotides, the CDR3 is TGCGCCAGCAGCCAATATTTTTCAAATTCCTACGAGCAGTACTTC. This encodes CASSQYFSNSYEQYF.

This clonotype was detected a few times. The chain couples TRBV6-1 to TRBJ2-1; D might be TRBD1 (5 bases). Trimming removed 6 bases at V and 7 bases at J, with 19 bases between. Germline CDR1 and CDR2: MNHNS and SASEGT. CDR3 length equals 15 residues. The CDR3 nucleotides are TGTGCCAGCAGCGGCTGGGGCCAGAGCAGGAATGAGCAGTTCTTC. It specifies CASSGWGQSRNEQFF.

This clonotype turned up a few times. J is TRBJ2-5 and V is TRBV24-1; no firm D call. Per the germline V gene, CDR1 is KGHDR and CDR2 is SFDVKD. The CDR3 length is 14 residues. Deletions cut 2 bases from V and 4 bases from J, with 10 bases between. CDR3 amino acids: CATSDSPRTETQYF. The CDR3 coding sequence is TGTGCCACCAGTGATTCCCCGAGGACAGAGACCCAGTACTTC.